This T cell receptor beta chain was obtained from a study of blood T cell repertoires in COVID-19. Germline-derived CDR1 and CDR2 are SGHVS and FNYEAQ. V trimming: 5 bases; J trimming: 4 bases; junction bases outside the gene matches: 4. This CDR3 has 15 amino acids. Produced via immunoSEQ multiplex PCR; TCRdb's table is partial and in-frame only. Of some 210,000 clones detected, around 82% appear once; the ten largest clones hold around 4.7%. This chain connects TRBV7-6 to TRBJ2-5; 13 bases agree with TRBD2. Sample: PBMCs or T cells enriched from blood (not recorded which). The clonotype was recovered from a man aged 25-45 years with acute COVID-19. The CDR3 sequence is CASSPRTSGGETQYF. The CDR3 nucleotides read TGTGCCAGCAGCCCGAGGACTAGCGGGGGAGAGACCCAGTACTTC.